The following is a TCR beta chain sequence with its context. What antigen it recognizes has not been identified. Nothing much larger sits one base from this clone, and base qualities are not available. The library was made by the immunoSEQ multiplex PCR assay. For the multiplex PCR, a mixture combining 60 forward primers for TCR Vbeta segments and 13 reverse primers for TCR Jbeta segments was used. The CDR3 region of rearranged TCR beta genes was amplified from genomic DNA by a multiplex PCR assay. Amplified TCR beta libraries were sequenced as 87-base-pair reads on the Illumina HiSeq System. In the authors' own workflow: A later analysis tallied tens of millions of unique TCR beta chains across the approximately 670 repertoires, and roughly 11 million of those chains were shared by two or more donors. Raw reads were error-corrected and collapsed into unique sequences by a nearest-neighbor algorithm in which closely related sequences were merged to remove PCR and sequencing errors. Alignment of CDR3 sequences to IMGT reference sequences was used to assign V, D and J gene segments. For a sequence to be retained, a match of at least six nucleotides was required to both a V gene segment and a J gene segment. Rearrangements were called productive when the CDR3 lacked stop codons and stayed in frame with V and J; all others were non-productive. Following IMGT convention, CDR3 was defined as the stretch from the second conserved V-encoded cysteine up to the conserved J-encoded phenylalanine. Sequences without an unambiguous match to a single V gene segment were excluded from the earlier analysis of 450 to 750 of the donors. In an earlier analysis of some 590 of the donors, a V segment was called functional when productive rearrangements were above 56.7%, and segregating when the standard deviation between donors exceeded 5%. A statistical classification framework was built to diagnose cytomegalovirus status from the catalog of TCR beta chain sequences. In a later analysis, TCR nucleotide sequences were compared against IMGT/GENE-DB human TR gene sequences so that V and J genes could be assigned. A later analysis assigned CDR3 sequences and most-parsimonious VDJ recombination scenarios with the TCRdist pipeline. In a later analysis, each TCR beta chain was defined by its CDR3 amino acid sequence together with its V-gene family, and reads without a unique V-gene family were excluded. In a later analysis, nearly 600 highly shared, low-generation-probability nucleotide sequences were removed to address suspected cross-contamination and a sequencing artifact. For each public chain, a later analysis derived a clonal expansion index from normalized ranks of inferred template counts within each repertoire. In a later analysis, generation probabilities were computed with a VDJ recombination model fitted to out-of-frame rearrangements, and the resulting probabilities were checked against IGoR. Hypergeometric tests were used in a later analysis to score TCR-TCR, TCR-HLA and TCR-CMV co-occurrence, with a repertoire-size bias correction applied to the TCR pairs. False discovery rates were estimated in a later analysis by permuting HLA or CMV assignments 20 times. In a later analysis, co-occurring TCRs were grouped with DBSCAN, and TCRdist sequence similarity was added when clustering was performed within HLA-allele-positive subsets. Co-occurrence clustering excluded repertoires with fewer than 30,000 or more than 120,000 public chains, plus five with anomalous nucleotide sharing. TCRdb stores this immuneACCESS table with in-frame sequences only. Part of the clones is absent; in the studies checked, under half of the shortfall reflects unresolved V genes, and no reason is known for the rest. V and J calls and clone size follow that table, whereas D and trimming were derived from the DNA. The sample profile shows roughly 160,000 clones; roughly 80% of them were found once. Jointly, the top ten make up less than 2.5% of the sample.

The sample originates from a study of cytomegalovirus exposure and HLA in healthy donors (dated by TCRdb to about 2017). Concerning the study at large: An earlier analysis of about 530 of the donors reported 276 Gb of sequence data and 95 million to 120 million unique TCR beta sequences obtained from 150 million to 200 million T cells. Roughly 300 gigabases of sequencing data and about 92 million unique TCR sequences made up an early release that covered approximately 700 HLA-typed donors. The genetic ancestry cluster associated with self-reported Caucasian donors included 65% to 90% of the roughly 400 genotyped donors. The study aimed to test whether cataloging public T cell receptors could reveal signatures of past pathogen exposure. Using immunosequencing, the study profiled T cell repertoires from fewer than 700 subjects and related those repertoires to cytomegalovirus serostatus. Besides the first cohort of 666 subjects, a separate validation cohort made up of 120 different subjects was used. To predict cytomegalovirus infection status, the study combined high-throughput TCR immunosequencing, statistical association of individual TCRs with disease status, and machine learning. A later analysis re-examined previously published TCR beta repertoires from 610 or so donors and added high-resolution HLA genotyping to investigate patterns of TCR occurrence. The later analysis used no new phenotypic data to find candidate immune exposures, relying instead on TCR beta sequences and their occurrence across donors. An earlier analysis of fewer than 700 of the donors applied high-throughput TCR beta sequencing to assess whether each TCR beta V gene segment acted as functional or pseudogenic. Alongside the repertoire data, information on donor age, sex, ethnicity and CMV serostatus was compiled. A later genetic analysis took genome-wide SNP genotypes for about 55% of the roughly 670 donors and used that subset as a discovery cohort. Every discovery cohort repertoire had been produced on one sequencing platform. Both class I and class II loci were covered by HLA typing, at four-digit resolution. Typing coverage varied by locus: roughly 629-640 donors for A, B, C, DRB1 and DQB1; some 520 for DQA1; 600 to 610 for DPA1; 450 to 480 for DPB1. About five DR-DQ haplotypes were treated as single units for association and clustering because of strong linkage in the cohort. On average, 235,054 unique TCR beta nucleotide sequences were sequenced per donor among roughly 430 genotyped donors of the cohort, with about 19% of those sequences being non-productive. Beyond this particular receptor, the publication reports: CMV serostatus was the only immune exposure information available for the cohort. A few of the identified cytomegalovirus-associated TCR beta chains were confirmed in vitro to be specific for cytomegalovirus antigens. The authors suggested that the approach could potentially be extended to other disease states and immunological phenotypes. A further reported finding was that TCR beta sequences accurately predicted the HLA-A and HLA-B alleles for most subjects in the first cohort. A later analysis found that TCR association rates varied across HLA loci, with DRB1 alleles showing the most associated TCRs and HLA-C alleles the fewest. A cluster of highly shared sequence variants was judged likely to be a technical artifact of the sequencing pipeline. Assigning TCR associations to individual alleles was difficult when HLA alleles, especially DR and DQ, strongly co-occurred. Only TCR beta chains were sequenced in this cohort, and the absence of alpha or paired-chain data limited detectable features. According to a later genetic analysis, donors in an Asian-associated ancestry cluster had fewer N-insertions in productive TCRs than the roughly 660-donor mean. Some IMGT-functional V segments, including TRBV6-2 and TRBV6-3, could not be distinguished by the 87-base-pair reads and were therefore excluded. Most TCR sequences were observed very rarely across donors, whereas some public TCRs were present in many individuals. Several of the top co-occurrence clusters appeared to be linked to parvovirus B19, influenza, CMV and Epstein-Barr virus, according to a later analysis. The study listed over 150 TCR beta chains as associated with cytomegalovirus. A later analysis found that most CMV-associated TCR beta chains appeared HLA-restricted, with HLA associations seemingly driven largely by CMV exposure. The classifier was reported to diagnose cytomegalovirus status with high specificity and sensitivity in both the original and validation cohorts. Sequencing depth was assumed to be roughly uniform across donors in the presence/absence analyses, though that assumption may not hold. A later analysis associated 17,000 or so TCR beta sequences with specific HLA alleles at a false discovery rate of 0.05. Because some donors lacked HLA typing at each locus, the association tests relied only on the typed subset. Correlated functional status among segregating V segments might be attributable to linkage disequilibrium, but an unknown experimental factor could not be ruled out. In a later analysis, HLA-associated TCR beta chains were found to be more clonally expanded and to have lower generation probabilities than equally common non-associated chains. In an earlier analysis of around 600 of the donors, most TCR beta V segments were observed in productive rearrangements about 87% or about 30% of the time, broadly matching IMGT annotations. Over 15 rarely observed V segments, including chromosome 9 orphons, were excluded from the earlier analysis of about 600 of the donors because counts were too low. In a later genetic analysis, a missense DCLRE1C variant was associated with V-gene and J-gene trimming of TCR beta chains, and the association was replicated in an independent cohort.

The cohort consisted of 666 healthy bone marrow donors. At the time of sampling, all cohort members were nominally healthy, though unrecorded immune exposures were likely present. The donor was CMV seronegative and belonged to the group of 352 seronegative cohort members. Each donor provided a peripheral blood sample, and peripheral blood mononuclear cells were used for TCR beta sequencing. Genomic DNA extraction from the blood cell samples was performed with the Qiagen DNeasy Blood Extraction Kit. The germline V gene (reference sequence) sets CDR1 to SGHNT and CDR2 to YYREEE. Trimming accounts for 2 bases at V and 5 bases at J, while the number of junction bases matched to no gene is 1. Reading from cysteine to phenylalanine, the CDR3 counts 14 amino acids. Only the CDR3 DNA stays, 42 bases, in frame from base 1.

The sequence derives from a male donor in good health and CMV-seronegative. The rearranged segments are TRBV5-4 and TRBJ2-2; TRBD2 fits 9 bases in the junction. Sequenced material: PBMCs. The nucleotide sequence is given as TGTGCCAGCAGCTTACTAGCGGGTACCGGGGAGCTGTTTTTT. Its translation is CASSLLAGTGELFF.